Presented here are 9 T cell receptor beta chains from one specimen sequenced in a study of cytomegalovirus exposure and HLA in healthy donors. The PCR ran on 60 Vbeta and 13 Jbeta primers. Clones were sequenced by immunoSEQ multiplex PCR, and TCRdb holds only the in-frame ones, with some missing. The sample lists 200,000 or so clones, roughly four fifths seen once, with about 2.6% in the top ten. Sequencing was performed on PBMCs. Receptors originate from a woman between 35 and 50 years old in good health and CMV-seronegative.

This clone appeared a single time. This chain links TRBV19 with TRBJ1-4; D is uncertain. The CDR3 is made up of 14 amino acids. V was trimmed by 6 bases and J by 6 bases, leaving 14 bases between them. Germline values: CDR1 LNHDA, CDR2 SQIVND (reference sequence). CDR3 coding DNA: TGTGCCAGTAGGCGCGGTACGCTAGATGAAAAACTGTTTTTT. Protein: CASRRGTLDEKLFF.

The CDR3, as DNA: TGTGCCAGCAGTCAAGCGGGAGGTATCTACAATGAGCAGTTCTTC. It encodes CASSQAGGIYNEQFF. The chain combines TRBV9 with TRBJ2-1; 9 nucleotides align to TRBD2. Trimming cost V 5 bases and J 3 bases; bases outside gene matches: 6. Per germline, CDR1 SGDLS and CDR2 YYNGEE. The CDR3 covers 15 residues. The full variable domain, its missing parts supplied by reference TRBV9 and TRBJ2-1, is DSGVTQTPKHLITATGQRVTLRCSPRSGDLSVYWYQQSLDQGLQFLIQYYNGEERAKGNILERFSAQQFPDLHSELNLSSLELGDSALYFCASSQAGGIYNEQFFGPGTRLTVL.

The rearrangement joins TRBV29-1 to TRBJ1-2, with D hard to call. Germline CDR1 SQVTM, CDR2 ANQGSEA. V lost 5 bases, J lost 4 bases, and 8 bases lay in between. The CDR3 has 11 residues. The CDR3 coding sequence is TGCAGCGTTAACAACCCCTATGGCTACACCTTC. It is translated as CSVNNPYGYTF.

This rearrangement joins TRBV12-5 to TRBJ2-1; 7 nucleotides agree with TRBD2. The CDR3 runs 15 residues. Germline V gene data show CDR1 as LGHNT and CDR2 as FRNRAP. With 1 base clipped from V and 4 bases from J, the junction kept 4 bases outside the gene matches. The CDR3 DNA is TGTGCTAGTGGTTTGGATAGCGGGTTTTACAATGAGCAGTTCTTC. It encodes CASGLDSGFYNEQFF.

The chain is built from TRBV2 and TRBJ2-7; D remains unclear. The V and J ends lost 3 bases and 0 bases respectively, with 18 bases between them. The germline V gene encodes CDR1 SNHLY and CDR2 FYNNEI. There are 17 residues in the CDR3. The CDR3 loop is CASSDPYRPQISYEQYF. CDR3 DNA sequence: TGTGCCAGCAGTGACCCATACAGACCACAAATCTCCTACGAGCAGTACTTC.

This clone appeared once. The J gene is TRBJ1-2, the V gene TRBV7-2; D gene uncertain. Germline loops: CDR1 SGHTA, CDR2 FQGNSA. The CDR3 extends over 15 amino acids. Trimming removed 5 bases at V and 8 bases at J, with 21 bases between. The CDR3 reads CASSAYQAGAHGYTF. The CDR3 nucleotides are TGTGCCAGCAGCGCATACCAGGCGGGAGCGCACGGCTACACCTTC. Using reference TRBV7-2 and TRBJ1-2 for the parts outside the CDR3, the full variable domain is GAGVSQSPSNKVTEKGKDVELRCDPISGHTALYWYRQSLGQGLEFLIYFQGNSAPDKSGLPSDRFSAERTGGSVSTLTIQRTQQEDSAVYLCASSAYQAGAHGYTFGSGTRLTVV.

The chain carries TRBV9 and TRBJ2-3; perhaps TRBD1 as D (6 bases). The ends were cut back, 2 bases at V and 1 base at J, with 11 bases in the middle. This CDR3 has 15 residues. From germline, CDR1 is SGDLS and CDR2 YYNGEE. Written as DNA, the CDR3 is TGTGCCAGCAGCGTCTCAGGGGTCGGCACAGATACGCAGTATTTT. It translates to CASSVSGVGTDTQYF.

J is TRBJ2-2 and V is TRBV30; 9 bases fit TRBD1. CDR1 is GTSNPN and CDR2 is SVGIG in the germline V gene (reference sequence). Trimming at V came to 2 bases and at J to 4 bases, leaving 2 bases not matched to a gene. The CDR3 has 14 residues. Here the CDR3 reads CAWSWGQGTGELFF. The CDR3 nucleotides read TGTGCCTGGAGTTGGGGACAGGGCACCGGGGAGCTGTTTTTT.

This clone was detected only a few times. CDR3 DNA: TGTGCCAGCGCGGGGGCGGCAGGGGCTCCCTACGAGCAGTACTTC. Its protein is CASAGAAGAPYEQYF. The chain links TRBV27 to TRBJ2-7, with D tentatively TRBD2 (7 bases). Germline CDR1 reads MNHEY; CDR2 reads SMNVEV (reference sequence). CDR3 length: 15 amino acids. Trimming took 8 bases from V and 2 from J, leaving 19 bases between them.